The table lists the clone carrying this T cell receptor (beta chain) with a few counts. These data belong to a study of cytomegalovirus exposure and HLA in healthy donors. CDR1 is MDHEN and CDR2 is SYDVKM in the germline V gene. CDR3 size: 16 residues. The V and J ends lost 5 bases and 0 bases respectively, with 14 bases between them. 13 Jbeta primers and 60 Vbeta primers were used for the PCR. Data came from immunoSEQ multiplex PCR; TCRdb stores just in-frame clones and leaves some out. This table has 100,000 to 150,000 clones, approximately 71% appearing once. The source is a woman in her sixties in good health and CMV-seronegative. The chain links TRBV28 to TRBJ1-3, with a weak D call TRBD1 (6 bases). Sample: PBMCs. The CDR3 sequence is CASSPNRVSSGNTIYF. CDR3 bases: TGTGCCAGCAGTCCAAACAGGGTATCCTCTGGAAACACCATATATTTT.